This T cell receptor (beta chain) was captured in a study of blood T cell repertoires in COVID-19. TCRdb's table, derived via immunoSEQ multiplex PCR, lists solely in-frame clones and lacks some. The table shows around 290,000 clones, with 80% to 90% occurring only once. This clone showed up just once. This CDR3 contains 14 residues. Deletions cut 7 bases from V and 3 bases from J, with 14 bases between. The germline gives CDR1 SGDLS, CDR2 YYNGEE. The chain has TRBV9 and TRBJ2-1; the D gene is possibly TRBD2 (7 bases). This sequence originates from a woman in her 70s with COVID-19, enrolled during active disease. The sample taken for sequencing was peripheral blood. CDR3 region: CASGGADYYNEQFF. DNA of the CDR3: TGTGCCAGCGGGGGGGCAGATTACTACAATGAGCAGTTCTTC.